The next 32 T cell receptor beta chains were all read from a single sample in a study of blood T cell repertoires in COVID-19. The data were produced by immunoSEQ multiplex PCR, yet TCRdb's version contains in-frame clones alone and is incomplete. The sample records under 200,000 clones, around four fifths being singletons. The specimen was peripheral blood. These receptors all stem from a woman older than 75 with acute or convalescent COVID-19.

This clone showed up just a few times. This chain links TRBV28 with TRBJ1-2, with D uncertain. CDR3 length: 15 residues. CDR1 is MDHEN and CDR2 is SYDVKM in the germline V gene. V was cut by 1 base and J by 4 bases, with 13 bases left in between. The CDR3 DNA follows: TGTGCCAGCAGTTTATCCGGAGAGGCTCTCTATGGCTACACCTTC. Protein: CASSLSGEALYGYTF.

This clone appeared a single time. J is TRBJ2-7 and V is TRBV6-5, with 8 bases that match TRBD1. The trim removed 2 bases at V and 4 bases at J, leaving 4 bases unmatched. Germline CDR1 and CDR2: MNHEY and SVGAGI. There are 14 residues in the CDR3. DNA for the CDR3: TGTGCCAGCAGTTACCGGACAGGGAATTACGAGCAGTACTTC. This sequence encodes CASSYRTGNYEQYF.

The chain combines TRBV7-9 with TRBJ2-3; 9 positions match TRBD2. The CDR3 runs to 16 residues. The germline CDR1 and CDR2 sequences are SEHNR and FQNEAQ (reference sequence). The V segment lost 1 base and the J segment 2 bases; nucleotides outside the gene matches: 4. The CDR3 reads CASSLGLAEDTDTQYF. The CDR3, as DNA: TGTGCCAGCAGCTTAGGACTAGCGGAGGACACAGATACGCAGTATTTT.

Details on this clone: One junction end does not reproduce the germline sequence, and a read error may be involved. The rearrangement uses TRBV5-1 and TRBJ2-1; D perhaps matches TRBD2 (6 bases). The length of the CDR3 is 15 residues. CDR1 is SGHRS and CDR2 is YFSETQ in the germline V gene. The DNA of the CDR3 is TGCGCCAGCAGCTTAGGAGGGGCGCTCTACGATGAGCAGTTCTTC. As protein: CASSLGGALYDEQFF.

This clone has just one count. This chain uses TRBV28 with TRBJ1-3, with D unclear. Germline loops: CDR1 MDHEN, CDR2 SYDVKM. The CDR3 runs to 14 residues. Trimming took off 10 bases at V and 0 bases at J, with 13 bases between the two ends. The CDR3 region has the DNA TGTGCCACCGTACCCCGAGTCTCTGGAAACACCATATATTTT. Amino acid sequence: CATVPRVSGNTIYF.

The chain carries TRBV7-2 and TRBJ1-1; a weak D match, TRBD1 (6 bases). CDR1 and CDR2 from the germline V gene are SGHTA and FQGNSA. The CDR3 runs to 19 residues. V was clipped by 1 base and J by 0 bases, with 21 bases between them. CDR3 bases: TGTGCCAGCAGCTTAGTGGGGGCGGGTCTTTCCCGAATGAACACTGAAGCTTTCTTT. As protein: CASSLVGAGLSRMNTEAFF.

The chain joins TRBV7-8 to TRBJ2-7; the match to TRBD1 covers 9 bases. Germline loops: CDR1 SGHVS, CDR2 FQNEAQ. J gave up 3 bases and V 5 bases, and 8 bases lay outside the gene matches. The CDR3 is 15 amino acids. The CDR3 DNA reads as TGTGCCAGCAGCCCCATCCGGGGACAGGGCTACGAGCAGTACTTC. The encoded protein is CASSPIRGQGYEQYF.

This clone was seen only once. This chain uses TRBV5-6 with TRBJ2-1, with D unclear. Germline CDR1 reads SGHDT; CDR2 reads YYEEEE. The ends were cut back, 0 bases at V and 7 bases at J, with 20 bases in the middle. This CDR3 comprises 17 residues. CDR3: CASSLVSFGPQKNEQFF. As DNA, the CDR3 is TGTGCCAGCAGCTTGGTTTCGTTCGGTCCCCAAAAGAATGAGCAGTTCTTC.

This clone was observed a handful of times. The chain employs TRBV4-1 and TRBJ2-5, with D hard to call. V was pared by 0 bases and J by 2 bases, with 10 bases between. The CDR3 runs to 15 residues. The germline V gene has CDR1 MGHRA and CDR2 YSYEKL. The DNA of the CDR3 is TGCGCCAGCAGCCAAGAATACACAGCTCAAGAGACCCAGTACTTC. Protein: CASSQEYTAQETQYF.

The chain employs TRBV11-3 and TRBJ1-1; 8 bases align to TRBD1. Germline CDR1 is SGHNT and CDR2 is YENEEA. With V trimmed by 1 base and J by 0 bases, 4 bases remained unmatched. The CDR3 length is 16 residues. This CDR3 reads CASSLGRQGMNTEAFF. For the CDR3, the DNA is TGTGCCAGCAGCTTAGGCCGACAGGGGATGAACACTGAAGCTTTCTTT.

V and J are TRBV5-4 and TRBJ2-2; 7 bases match TRBD2. Germline lookup yields CDR1 SGHNT and CDR2 YYREEE (reference sequence). Germline trimming cut 0 bases from V and 7 bases from J; bases unmatched to any gene: 9. The CDR3 has 16 residues. CDR3 DNA: TGTGCCAGCAGCTTGGGGGGCGGGAGCGGCGTCGGGGAGCTGTTTTTT. Its protein is CASSLGGGSGVGELFF.

V is TRBV2 and J is TRBJ2-1; weak D call: TRBD2 (5 bases). V was shortened by 5 bases and J by 5 bases, with 10 bases between the two germline ends. The germline V gene encodes CDR1 SNHLY and CDR2 FYNNEI. The CDR3 length is 13 residues. CDR3 residues: CASSPTGNNEQFF. DNA of the CDR3: TGTGCCAGCAGTCCGACGGGGAACAATGAGCAGTTCTTC.

The chain is built from TRBV4-3 and TRBJ2-2; 8 positions agree with TRBD2. The CDR3 is 14 residues long. Losses at the gene ends were 4 bases for V and 7 bases for J; bases not matched to a gene: 5. Germline V gene sequence: CDR1 LGHNA, CDR2 YSLEER. DNA for the CDR3: TGCGCCAGCAGCCGCGGGACTAGTAACGGGGAGCTGTTTTTT. Protein sequence: CASSRGTSNGELFF.

The rearrangement links TRBV30 to TRBJ1-4; 7 bases are shared with TRBD1. V gave up 2 bases and J gave up 0 bases; unmatched junction bases: 6. Looked up from germline, CDR1 is GTSNPN and CDR2 is SVGIG (reference sequence). This CDR3 region has 16 residues. The CDR3 sequence is CAWSMRGGPTNEKLFF. Written as DNA, the CDR3 is TGTGCCTGGAGTATGAGAGGGGGCCCAACTAATGAAAAACTGTTTTTT.

The V call is TRBV7-9, the J call TRBJ2-3; no reliable D call. The CDR3 contains 16 residues. Germline V gives CDR1 SEHNR, CDR2 FQNEAQ (reference sequence). Trimming cost V 1 base and J 2 bases, with 13 bases left between them. Here the CDR3 DNA reads TGTGCCAGCAGCTTAGGTGGAGATCAGATCACAGATACGCAGTATTTT. Its protein product is CASSLGGDQITDTQYF. The variable domain in full, completed from reference TRBV7-9 and TRBJ2-3, reads DTGVSQNPRHKITKRGQNVTFRCDPISEHNRLYWYRQTLGQGPEFLTYFQNEAQLEKSRLLSDRFSAERPKGSFSTLEIQRTEQGDSAMYLCASSLGGDQITDTQYFGPGTRLTVL.

This clone was detected only once. The genes are TRBV7-8 and TRBJ2-2; 8 positions match TRBD1. The V and J ends lost 1 base and 4 bases, in that order; junction bases with no gene match: 5. CDR3 length equals 16 residues. Per germline, CDR1 SGHVS and CDR2 FQNEAQ. The CDR3 spells CASSLVPGGFTGELFF. As DNA, the CDR3 is TGTGCCAGCAGCTTAGTACCAGGGGGCTTCACCGGGGAGCTGTTTTTT.

The chain carries TRBV6-2 or TRBV6-3 and TRBJ2-1, with 15 bases matching TRBD2. This CDR3 has 18 amino acids. The germline V gene has CDR1 MNHEY and CDR2 SVGEGT. J lost 1 base, V lost 3 bases, and 4 bases had no gene match. CDR3 protein: CASSYGGLAGGSYNEQFF. CDR3 in DNA: TGTGCCAGCAGTTATGGCGGACTAGCGGGAGGGTCCTACAATGAGCAGTTCTTC.

The chain uses TRBV7-2 and TRBJ1-2; weak D call: TRBD1 (5 bases). The CDR3 consists of 14 residues. Per germline, CDR1 SGHTA and CDR2 FQGNSA. Deletions cut 3 bases from V and 4 bases from J, with 12 bases between. CDR3 sequence (DNA): TGTGCCAGCAGCTTCGGGGGTTCCACCTATGGCTACACCTTC. Amino acid sequence: CASSFGGSTYGYTF.

The rearrangement links TRBV27 to TRBJ2-5; 7 bases are a match to TRBD2. CDR3 size: 15 residues. From germline, CDR1 is MNHEY and CDR2 SMNVEV (reference sequence). V was clipped by 9 bases and J by 1 base; unmatched bases: 11. DNA for the CDR3: TGTGCCAGAATCCCGGGACTAAAATCCCAAGAGACCCAGTACTTC. It is translated as CARIPGLKSQETQYF.

The rearrangement uses TRBV6-5 and TRBJ2-1; D uncertain. The CDR3 consists of 16 residues. Germline-derived CDR1 and CDR2 are MNHEY and SVGAGI. V was shortened by 0 bases and J by 0 bases, with 9 bases between the two germline ends. The CDR3 loop reads CASSYSTDSSYNEQFF. CDR3 DNA sequence: TGTGCCAGCAGTTACTCAACAGATAGCTCCTACAATGAGCAGTTCTTC.

This chain links TRBV7-2 with TRBJ2-5; tentatively, D is TRBD2 (7 bases). CDR3 length: 14 amino acids. V was clipped by 3 bases and J by 4 bases, with 12 bases between them. The V gene's germline CDR1 is SGHTA and CDR2 FQGNSA. The CDR3 DNA follows: TGTGCCAGCAGCTTCCTTCGGGGGGCAGAGACCCAGTACTTC. This sequence encodes CASSFLRGAETQYF.

The chain links TRBV6-5 to TRBJ1-1; 7 bases line up with TRBD1. J was trimmed by 0 bases and V by 2 bases; bases with no gene match: 6. The length of the CDR3 is 16 residues. Germline CDR1 is MNHEY and CDR2 is SVGAGI. CDR3 DNA: TGTGCCAGCAGTTACCCATCGACAGGGTTGAACACTGAAGCTTTCTTT. Encoded protein: CASSYPSTGLNTEAFF.

This clone was recorded many times. The chain carries TRBV5-1 and TRBJ2-7, with 8 bases aligning to TRBD2. The CDR3 runs to 12 residues. V shed 4 bases and J 7 bases; nucleotides not matched to a gene: 4. Germline V lookup: CDR1 SGHRS, CDR2 YFSETQ. The CDR3 spells CASSPSGGEQYF. The CDR3 DNA reads as TGCGCCAGCAGCCCCAGCGGGGGTGAGCAGTACTTC.

This clone was observed a few times. The chain employs TRBV4-2 and TRBJ2-1; 7 bases are shared with TRBD1. There are 16 residues in the CDR3. From germline, CDR1 is LGHNA and CDR2 YNFKEQ. J lost 0 bases, V lost 7 bases, and 9 bases had no gene match. Here the CDR3 reads CASTGTGASSYNEQFF. In DNA, the CDR3 is TGTGCCAGCACCGGAACAGGGGCTAGCTCCTACAATGAGCAGTTCTTC.

The V gene is TRBV11-2, the J gene TRBJ2-2; D is perhaps TRBD1 (6 bases). The CDR3 is 19 residues long. Trimming took 5 bases from V and 6 from J, leaving 28 bases between them. Looked up from germline, CDR1 is SGHAT and CDR2 is FQNNGV. The CDR3 region is CASSLNGQNPNKRAGELFF. DNA of the CDR3: TGTGCCAGCAGCCTAAATGGACAGAATCCGAACAAGAGGGCCGGGGAGCTGTTTTTT.

The chain couples TRBV2 to TRBJ1-1; 9 bases are shared with TRBD1. The trim removed 5 bases at V and 2 bases at J, leaving 3 bases unmatched. In germline, CDR1 is SNHLY, CDR2 FYNNEI. The CDR3 extends over 14 amino acids. The CDR3 sequence is CASSLGQGNTEAFF. The CDR3 DNA sequence: TGTGCCAGCAGTTTGGGACAGGGAAACACTGAAGCTTTCTTT.

The J gene is TRBJ2-3, the V gene TRBV5-6, with 8 bases that match TRBD1. V trimming: 0 bases; J trimming: 6 bases; junction bases outside the gene matches: 6. CDR3 size: 15 residues. Germline-derived CDR1 and CDR2 are SGHDT and YYEEEE. CDR3 DNA: TGTGCCAGCAGCTTGGCCGTTACAGGGGGGGATACGCAGTATTTT. Translation: CASSLAVTGGDTQYF.

The chain couples TRBV2 to TRBJ1-5; D remains unclear. The CDR3 has 13 residues. The ends were cut back, 8 bases at V and 4 bases at J, with 12 bases in the middle. The germline gives CDR1 SNHLY, CDR2 FYNNEI. The CDR3: CASSYYVNQPQHF. The CDR3 nucleotides are TGTGCCAGCTCTTACTACGTTAATCAGCCCCAGCATTTT.

J is TRBJ1-6 and V is TRBV7-6; 8 nucleotides match TRBD1. Germline CDR1 SGHVS, CDR2 FNYEAQ. Trimming took 1 base from V and 6 from J; bases not matched to a gene: 5. The CDR3 covers 16 residues. The CDR3 nucleotides are TGTGCCAGCAGCTTAGGTGCAGGGGGCAGTAATTCACCCCTCCACTTT. Amino acids: CASSLGAGGSNSPLHF.

The chain joins TRBV2 to TRBJ2-7; tentatively, D is TRBD2 (7 bases). V lost 4 bases to trimming and J lost 6 bases, with 16 bases between them. CDR3 length equals 14 residues. Germline loops: CDR1 SNHLY, CDR2 FYNNEI. The CDR3 DNA sequence: TGTGCCAGCAGTGCTCGGGGGGCGGCCGGCGAGCAGTACTTC. As protein: CASSARGAAGEQYF.

The V call is TRBV5-6, the J call TRBJ2-1, with TRBD2 matching over 7 bases. This CDR3 region has 14 residues. The V and J ends lost 3 bases and 6 bases, in that order; junction bases with no gene match: 6. Germline V CDR1 and CDR2: SGHDT, YYEEEE. The CDR3 is CASSWTSGTNEQFF. CDR3 nucleotide sequence: TGTGCCAGCAGCTGGACTAGTGGTACCAATGAGCAGTTCTTC.

This chain connects TRBV6-1 to TRBJ2-5, with a possible D match to TRBD2 (5 bases). The CDR3 runs 16 residues. CDR1 and CDR2 from the germline V gene are MNHNS and SASEGT. Trimming took off 3 bases at V and 5 bases at J, with 19 bases between the two ends. CDR3 DNA sequence: TGTGCCAGCAGTGAGTCGTCGCGGGTCGTGTGGGAGACCCAGTACTTC. It encodes CASSESSRVVWETQYF.